This T cell receptor (beta chain) appears in the sequencing data of a study of blood T cell repertoires in COVID-19. Study-wide context: COVID-19 samples, acute and convalescent, were from the United States, Italy and Spain. T cells, B-cell-depleted T cells, or PBMCs supplied cDNA or gDNA.

In the original processing: Quantification of nucleated cells was approximated via reference gene primer amplification. The table came from immunoSEQ multiplex PCR; TCRdb's copy has only in-frame clones and leaves some out. The D gene and trimming were derived from the DNA, and the V and J assignments and clone size from that table. The profile shows approximately 110,000 clones, roughly 80% of them singletons. Source material: peripheral blood. The TCR originated in a woman of 80 years or more with acute or convalescent COVID-19.

The CDR3 sequence: CASSLNRGTYEQYF. The CDR3 DNA follows: TGTGCCAGCTCATTGAACAGGGGAACCTACGAGCAGTACTTC. The chain combines TRBV18 with TRBJ2-7; the match to TRBD1 covers 7 bases. V lost 5 bases and J lost 2; bases outside the gene matches: 6. Germline values: CDR1 KGHSH, CDR2 LQKENI. The CDR3 has 14 residues.